The 12 T cell receptor beta chains in this list originate from one sample, sequenced in a study of metastatic and nonmetastatic thyroid tumors. MiXCR re-clonotyped the PCR reads for TCRdb. The table has tens of thousands of clones, just under 25% seen once. All patients were untreated before thyroid surgery. Sequencing was done on a sample of blood. These receptors were collected from a female donor with papillary thyroid cancer or a benign thyroid nodule (not recorded which). Some clones in this sample may be carry-over from other donors' samples.

This clone has ten or more counts. The chain links TRBV7-2 to TRBJ2-7, with TRBD2 as a possible D gene (5 bases). Per the germline V gene, CDR1 is SGHTA and CDR2 is FQGNSA. The V gene lost 5 bases and the J gene lost 2 bases, with 16 bases spanning the gap. The CDR3 contains 15 residues. The CDR3 here is CASSLGVGIPYEQYF. The DNA for the CDR3 is TGTGCCAGCAGCCTCGGGGTAGGTATCCCCTACGAGCAGTACTTC.

With regard to this clone: One end of the junction does not line up with germline, which may come from a read error. Other DNA sequences of this sample code for an identical CDR3. This chain connects TRBV2 to TRBJ2-2; D may be TRBD2 (6 bases). The length of the CDR3 is 16 residues. Germline values: CDR1 SNHLY, CDR2 FYNNEI. CDR3 sequence (DNA): TGTGCCAGCAGTGAACGTGGCGGTAGGGCCGGCGGGGAGCTCTTTTTT. It specifies CASSERGGRAGGELFF. Full variable domain (outside the CDR3, taken from reference TRBV2 and TRBJ2-2): EPEVTQTPSHQVTQMGQEVILRCVPISNHLYFYWYRQILGQKVEFLVSFYNNEISEKSEIFDDQFSVERPDGSNFTLKIRSTKLEDSAMYFCASSERGGRAGGELFFGEGSRLTVL.

This clone was counted at least ten times. The chain carries TRBV5-6 and TRBJ2-7; the match to TRBD2 covers 12 bases. This CDR3 contains 14 residues. CDR1 and CDR2 from the germline V gene are SGHDT and YYEEEE. J was trimmed by 4 bases and V by 5 bases; bases with no gene match: 4. CDR3 DNA: TGTGCCAGCAGGCGGACTAGCGGGACATACGAGCAGTACTTC. Translation gives CASRRTSGTYEQYF.

Concerning this clone: One base away lies a much larger clone, so this may be a sequencing read error. The chain recombines TRBV3-1 with TRBJ2-5; D might be TRBD1 or TRBD2, each matching 5 bases. Germline values: CDR1 LGHDT, CDR2 YNNKEL (reference sequence). V gave up 4 bases and J gave up 2 bases, with 11 bases separating them. The CDR3 is 14 residues long. DNA for the CDR3: TGTGCCAGCAGCCCAAGGGACCCGCAAGAGACCCAGTACTTC. Residues: CASSPRDPQETQYF.

This clone is labeled as medium-sized. The chain joins TRBV6-5 to TRBJ2-7, with 13 positions matching TRBD2. V shed 2 bases, J shed 4 bases, and the junction held 11 bases outside the gene matches. CDR1 is MNHEY, CDR2 SVGAGI, per germline. The CDR3 contains 18 residues. Written as DNA, the CDR3 is TGTGCCAGCAGTTACAAAGTGCCCAGGACTAGCGGGAGTTACGAGCAGTACTTC. It codes for CASSYKVPRTSGSYEQYF.

For this clone: This may arise from a read error, as a much more abundant clone is one base away. The chain combines TRBV25-1 with TRBJ2-2; 11 nucleotides match TRBD2. V was clipped by 6 bases and J by 4 bases; unmatched bases: 4. The CDR3 sequence is 15 residues long. From germline, CDR1 is MGHDK and CDR2 SYGVNS. This chain's CDR3 is CASRNSGRATGELFF. In DNA form, the CDR3 reads TGTGCCAGCAGAAATAGCGGGAGGGCCACCGGGGAGCTGTTTTTT.

On this clone: Compared with germline, one end of the junction differs, possibly owing to a read error. The V call is TRBV28, the J call TRBJ1-5; the D is unclear. Germline V gene data show CDR1 as MDHEN and CDR2 as SYDVKM. The CDR3 spans 14 residues. The CDR3 DNA sequence: TGTGCCAGCTGTTTCCCTCGGGTGCACCAGCACCAGCATTTT. Its protein product is CASCFPRVHQHQHF.

The J gene is TRBJ2-7, the V gene TRBV18; TRBD2 agrees at 15 bases. The CDR3 sequence is 17 residues long. Germline-derived CDR1 and CDR2 are KGHSH and LQKENI. Losses at the gene ends were 3 bases for V and 1 base for J; bases not matched to a gene: 4. The CDR3 region is CASSPGLAGGISYEQYF. DNA for the CDR3: TGTGCCAGCTCACCGGGACTAGCGGGGGGAATATCCTACGAGCAGTACTTC.

This clone was counted at least ten times. The chain joins TRBV6-4 to TRBJ1-5; 7 bases are shared with TRBD1. V lost 6 bases and J lost 4; bases outside the gene matches: 3. CDR3 length: 13 amino acids. CDR1 is MRHNA, CDR2 SNTAGT, per germline. CDR3 DNA: TGTGCCAGCAGCGGGACAGTGAATCAGCCCCAGCATTTT. Translating gives CASSGTVNQPQHF.

This clone was counted many times. V and J are TRBV2 and TRBJ1-4; 10 bases line up with TRBD1. From germline, CDR1 is SNHLY and CDR2 FYNNEI. The CDR3 contains 14 residues. The V segment lost 6 bases and the J segment 8 bases; nucleotides outside the gene matches: 6. The CDR3 DNA follows: TGTGCCAGCAGGGGGACAGGGGTTTCGGAAAAACTGTTTTTT. Translated, it gives CASRGTGVSEKLFF.

Concerning this clone itself: A much larger clone sits a single nucleotide away, making a read error possible. This same CDR3 is encoded by further DNA sequences in the sample. This chain connects TRBV9 to TRBJ1-1; D is unclear. The CDR3 totals 13 residues. Germline CDR1 and CDR2: SGDLS and YYNGEE. CDR3 in DNA: TGCGCCAGCAGCGTAGGAATGAACACTGAAGCTTTCTTT. It specifies CASSVGMNTEAFF.

This clone was seen more than once but under ten times. One junction end disagrees with the germline gene, perhaps due to a read error. The sample has other DNA sequences that encode this CDR3 too. The chain joins TRBV6-1 to TRBJ1-4; 10 nucleotides line up with TRBD1. The CDR3 extends over 15 amino acids. Germline CDR1 and CDR2: MNHNS and SASEGT. The CDR3 loop reads CASRPGDRGREKLFF. The CDR3 bases are TGCGCCAGCAGGCCCGGGGACAGGGGTCGGGAAAAACTGTTTTTT.